The 29 T cell receptor beta chains presented below share a single source sample, sequenced in a study of T cells after yellow fever vaccination (dated by TCRdb to the late 2010s). Library prep was done by 5' RACE. Sequencing took place on an Illumina NovaSeq 6000. TCRdb ran its own pipeline on the public reads, namely fastp trimming at Q25 and MiXCR clone calling, and kept in-frame beta chains. Every entry covers one CDR3 protein and lists the most common genes and DNA from its rows. In all, the sample holds some 320,000 distinct CDR3 sequences, and around 4.4% of those were seen once. The ten largest clonotypes hold just under 20% of the sample. The treatment or condition label here, explained by the study, means: live attenuated yellow fever vaccine strain. This specimen was PBMCs, taken 15 days after the yellow fever booster vaccination. The source is a man between 18 and 35 years old who received the YFV17D yellow fever vaccine.

Ten or more counts support this clonotype. CDR3 in DNA: TGCGCCAGCAGCTTGTCGCCAGGCCCCGAGGACGAGCAGTACTTC. This codes for CASSLSPGPEDEQYF. J is TRBJ2-7 and V is TRBV5-1; D is ambiguous. The V and J ends lost 1 base and 5 bases respectively, with 16 bases between them. The CDR3 covers 15 residues. Germline CDR1 is SGHRS and CDR2 is YFSETQ.

The genes are TRBV11-2 and TRBJ2-1; a possible D gene is TRBD1 (6 bases). Trimming took 2 bases from V and 1 from J, leaving 12 bases between them. Germline CDR1 and CDR2: SGHAT and FQNNGV. This CDR3 spans 16 amino acids. In DNA form, the CDR3 reads TGTGCCAGCAGCTTATTCTGGACAGCATCCTACAATGAGCAGTTCTTC. It is translated as CASSLFWTASYNEQFF.

This clonotype has just a few counts. The chain carries TRBV6-5 and TRBJ1-1, with 7 nucleotides matching TRBD1. The CDR3 is made up of 16 amino acids. V lost 8 bases, J lost 5 bases, and 17 bases stayed unmatched. Germline V gives CDR1 MNHEY, CDR2 SVGAGI. The CDR3 coding sequence is TGTGCCAGCTGGGGGGCCGGGACAGCCCAAGTAACTGAAGCTTTCTTT. It yields the protein CASWGAGTAQVTEAFF.

This clonotype showed up many times. The gene calls are TRBV6-2 or TRBV6-3 and TRBJ2-1; 7 positions agree with TRBD2. Germline V gene sequence: CDR1 MNHEY, CDR2 SVGEGT. The CDR3 is 17 amino acids. The V and J ends lost 0 bases and 4 bases, in that order; junction bases with no gene match: 9. The CDR3 region is CASSYSAGRGLYNEQFF. The CDR3 DNA is TGTGCCAGCAGTTACTCGGCAGGGCGGGGGTTATACAATGAGCAGTTCTTC.

This clonotype was found many times. The chain has TRBV12-3 or TRBV12-4 and TRBJ2-3, with unresolved D. The CDR3 loop spans 14 amino acids. Trimming took 5 bases from V and 4 from J, leaving 13 bases between them. The CDR3 coding sequence is TGTGCCAGCAGTGTTACCCCGAGTGCAGATACGCAGTATTTT. As protein: CASSVTPSADTQYF.

This clonotype was detected many times. The CDR3 region is CATSDAFGEQFF. CDR3 DNA: TGTGCCACCAGTGATGCCTTTGGGGAGCAGTTCTTC. The chain couples TRBV24-1 to TRBJ2-1, with D uncertain. The V end was cut by 3 bases, the J end by 10 bases, with 9 bases between. This CDR3 region has 12 residues. In germline, CDR1 is KGHDR, CDR2 SFDVKD.

This clonotype was seen repeatedly, ten times or more. The chain carries TRBV5-5 and TRBJ2-5; TRBD2 matches 13 bases. The germline V gene encodes CDR1 SGHKS and CDR2 YYEKEE (reference sequence). The junction had 14 bases not matched to a gene; V was cut back by 1 base and J by 5 bases. The CDR3 spans 19 residues. The CDR3 DNA follows: TGTGCCAGCAGCTTGAGACTAGCGGGGGGCGAGGGTCTAGAGGAGACCCAGTACTTC. This codes for CASSLRLAGGEGLEETQYF.

The table lists this clonotype with many counts. The chain combines TRBV12-3 or TRBV12-4 with TRBJ2-1; the D gene is possibly TRBD2 (6 bases). The V end lost 8 bases, the J end lost 3 bases, and 17 bases lay between the germline ends. The CDR3 is 15 amino acids. The CDR3 DNA reads TGTGCCAGCGTCCTCGGTCGGCGGGGCTACAATGAGCAGTTCTTC. This encodes CASVLGRRGYNEQFF.

This chain links TRBV2 with TRBJ1-2; D ambiguous. V lost 4 bases and J lost 6, with 12 bases in between. CDR1 is SNHLY, CDR2 FYNNEI, per germline. This CDR3 has 13 amino acids. The CDR3: CASSVARNDGYTF. The CDR3 DNA reads as TGTGCCAGCAGTGTTGCCAGGAACGATGGCTACACCTTC.

Many counts were recorded for this clonotype. The chain employs TRBV4-3 and TRBJ2-7; D possibly matches TRBD1 or TRBD2 (6 bases each). Trimming took 0 bases from V and 0 from J, leaving 18 bases between them. From germline, CDR1 is LGHNA and CDR2 YSLEER. The length of the CDR3 is 18 residues. CDR3 coding DNA: TGCGCCAGCAGCCAAGAAAAGGGGGGCACGGGATCCTCCTACGAGCAGTACTTC. The encoded protein is CASSQEKGGTGSSYEQYF.

The chain employs TRBV11-2 and TRBJ2-1; TRBD1 agrees at 9 bases. The CDR3 spans 15 residues. V dropped 5 bases and J dropped 7; count of bases not matched to a gene: 9. In germline, CDR1 is SGHAT, CDR2 FQNNGV. The CDR3 DNA follows: TGTGCCAGCAGCCCCCGGGACAGGGACAGGAATGAGCAGTTCTTC. This codes for CASSPRDRDRNEQFF.

The V and J genes are TRBV9 and TRBJ2-5; 11 nucleotides match TRBD2. Germline trimming cut 4 bases from V and 2 bases from J; bases unmatched to any gene: 10. The germline V gene has CDR1 SGDLS and CDR2 YYNGEE. The CDR3 is made up of 17 amino acids. This chain's CDR3 is CASSPQTSGNLQETQYF. CDR3 bases: TGTGCCAGCAGCCCGCAGACTAGCGGGAACCTACAAGAGACCCAGTACTTC.

The CDR3 DNA is TGTGCCAGCTCACCGCTTGACAGCACAGATACGCAGTATTTT. Translating gives CASSPLDSTDTQYF. The chain links TRBV18 to TRBJ2-3; no clear D. Trimming removed 3 bases from V and 0 bases from J, with 7 bases in between. This CDR3 is built from 14 residues. Germline V gene lookup returns CDR1 KGHSH and CDR2 LQKENI.

This clonotype has more than one count but fewer than ten. The rearrangement joins TRBV10-3 to TRBJ1-2; the D gene is possibly TRBD1 (5 bases). CDR3 length: 14 residues. The germline V gene has CDR1 ENHRY and CDR2 SYGVKD. V was clipped by 3 bases and J by 6 bases, with 14 bases between them. The CDR3 loop reads CAISDRQGNDGYTF. CDR3 coding DNA: TGTGCCATCAGTGACCGTCAGGGTAATGATGGCTACACCTTC.

This clonotype was found many times. V is TRBV6-6 and J is TRBJ2-5; 10 bases align to TRBD2. CDR1 and CDR2 from the germline V gene are MNHNY and SVGAGI (reference sequence). CDR3 length equals 12 residues. V lost 7 bases to trimming and J lost 5 bases; unmatched junction nucleotides: 1. The CDR3 spells CASTLAGETQYF. CDR3 sequence (DNA): TGTGCCAGCACACTAGCGGGGGAGACCCAGTACTTC.

This clonotype was found many times. The CDR3 DNA sequence: TGTGCCAGCAGCCCGGGGGGGGGTAGCGGCAATCAGCCCCAGCATTTT. Protein product: CASSPGGGSGNQPQHF. The chain is built from TRBV7-2 and TRBJ1-5; a possible D gene is TRBD1 (5 bases). V lost 5 bases and J 2 bases, leaving 16 bases between the germline ends. Germline values: CDR1 SGHTA, CDR2 FQGNSA. The length of the CDR3 is 16 residues. The whole variable domain, remainder taken from reference TRBV7-2 and TRBJ1-5, is GAGVSQSPSNKVTEKGKDVELRCDPISGHTALYWYRQSLGQGLEFLIYFQGNSAPDKSGLPSDRFSAERTGGSVSTLTIQRTQQEDSAVYLCASSPGGGSGNQPQHFGDGTRLSIL.

This clonotype was detected only a few times. V usage is TRBV6-5 and J usage is TRBJ1-6; 10 bases align to TRBD1. The J segment lost 2 bases and the V segment lost 5 bases, leaving 3 bases of the junction unmatched. This CDR3 is built from 16 residues. Germline V gene lookup returns CDR1 MNHEY and CDR2 SVGAGI. The CDR3 sequence: CASSRQGAAYNSPLHF. The CDR3 coding sequence is TGTGCCAGCAGTCGACAGGGGGCCGCCTATAATTCACCCCTCCACTTT.

This clonotype has only a few counts. The V and J genes are TRBV7-2 and TRBJ2-6; D uncertain. Germline V gene lookup returns CDR1 SGHTA and CDR2 FQGNSA. CDR3 length: 15 amino acids. Trimming left V 3 bases short and J 2 bases short, with 8 bases between. CDR3 in DNA: TGTGCCAGCAGCTTTTCGGCTACTGGGGCCAACGTCCTGACTTTC. Protein: CASSFSATGANVLTF.

This clonotype was counted many times. The CDR3 loop reads CASIQGTDTQYF. In DNA, the CDR3 is TGTGCCAGCATACAGGGCACAGATACGCAGTATTTT. V gene TRBV25-1 combines with J gene TRBJ2-3; weak D call: TRBD1 (5 bases). Germline V gene data show CDR1 as MGHDK and CDR2 as SYGVNS. Trimming left V 7 bases short and J 1 base short, with 6 bases between. This CDR3 is 12 amino acids long.

Ten or more counts support this clonotype. The chain links TRBV20-1 to TRBJ1-4; 7 bases align to TRBD1. The germline V gene has CDR1 DFQATT and CDR2 SNEGSKA (reference sequence). The CDR3 extends over 14 amino acids. With 5 bases clipped from V and 5 bases from J, the junction kept 8 bases outside the gene matches. The CDR3 sequence is CSAPRWDRNEKLFF. The CDR3 nucleotides read TGCAGTGCTCCCAGGTGGGACAGAAATGAAAAACTGTTTTTT.

This clonotype was seen a few times. The chain uses TRBV3-1 and TRBJ1-2; D remains ambiguous. The V gene lost 5 bases and the J gene lost 8 bases, with 12 bases spanning the gap. The CDR3 is 12 residues long. The germline CDR1 and CDR2 sequences are LGHDT and YNNKEL (reference sequence). The CDR3 sequence: CASSSPLGGYTF. CDR3 sequence (DNA): TGTGCCAGCAGCTCACCGCTCGGGGGCTACACCTTC. Using reference TRBV3-1 and TRBJ1-2 for the parts outside the CDR3, the full variable domain is DTAVSQTPKYLVTQMGNDKSIKCEQNLGHDTMYWYKQDSKKFLKIMFSYNNKELIINETVPNRFSPKSPDKAHLNLHINSLELGDSAVYFCASSSPLGGYTFGSGTRLTVV.

Only a few counts were recorded for this clonotype. A junction boundary mismatches the germline segment, possibly from a read error. The V and J genes are TRBV29-1 and TRBJ2-6; D is undetermined. CDR1 is SQVTM, CDR2 ANQGSEA, per germline. The CDR3 is made up of 14 amino acids. CDR3 in amino acids: CSVVTPAGANVLTF. CDR3 nucleotides: TGCAGCGTTGTGACCCCGGCTGGAGCCAACGTCCTGACTTTC.

CDR3 sequence: CSVDTGRGRLETQYF. The CDR3 DNA reads as TGCAGCGTTGATACTGGGAGGGGGCGGCTAGAGACCCAGTACTTC. The rearrangement joins TRBV29-1 to TRBJ2-5; either TRBD1 or TRBD2 may supply D (7 bases each). V dropped 3 bases and J dropped 4 bases, with 18 bases sitting between them. This CDR3 region has 15 residues. CDR1 SQVTM and CDR2 ANQGSEA come from the germline V gene.

This clonotype was detected ten times or more. The genes are TRBV7-3 and TRBJ2-5; TRBD2 matches at 8 bases. Germline V gene lookup returns CDR1 SGHTA and CDR2 FQGTGA. This CDR3 region has 17 residues. Trimming removed 2 bases from V and 5 bases from J; junction bases left unmatched: 13. CDR3 protein: CASSLGPRVGGEETQYF. The CDR3, as DNA: TGTGCCAGCAGCTTAGGCCCTCGGGTCGGGGGGGAGGAGACCCAGTACTTC.

This clonotype was seen a few times. The chain links TRBV4-1 to TRBJ2-4; 13 bases are a match to TRBD2. Per the germline V gene, CDR1 is MGHRA and CDR2 is YSYEKL. This CDR3 region has 18 residues. The J segment lost 0 bases and the V segment lost 1 base, leaving 3 bases of the junction unmatched. CDR3 coding DNA: TGCGCCAGCAGCCAAGGACTAGCGGGGGGTATAGCCAAAAACATTCAGTACTTC. Translating it yields CASSQGLAGGIAKNIQYF.

This clonotype appeared many times. The gene calls are TRBV7-2 and TRBJ1-5; D gene unclear. Deletions cut 3 bases from V and 7 bases from J, with 7 bases between. Per the germline V gene, CDR1 is SGHTA and CDR2 is FQGNSA. This CDR3 has 12 amino acids. The CDR3 spells CASSFYGQPQHF. The CDR3 nucleotides are TGTGCCAGCAGCTTTTACGGCCAGCCCCAGCATTTT.

This clonotype turned up a few times. J is TRBJ2-7 and V is TRBV4-3; D remains ambiguous. The CDR3 has 15 amino acids. Trimming removed 2 bases from V and 4 bases from J, with 15 bases in between. CDR1 is LGHNA, CDR2 YSLEER, per germline. This CDR3 is CASSQFFEGPYEQYF. In DNA form, the CDR3 reads TGCGCCAGCAGCCAATTCTTTGAAGGGCCTTACGAGCAGTACTTC.

The V and J genes are TRBV20-1 and TRBJ1-3; no reliable D call. V lost 3 bases and J lost 3, with 3 bases in between. CDR1 is DFQATT and CDR2 is SNEGSKA in the germline V gene (reference sequence). The CDR3 covers 11 residues. The CDR3 spells CSARDGNTIYF. The CDR3 coding sequence is TGCAGTGCTAGGGATGGAAACACCATATATTTT.

This chain connects TRBV7-2 to TRBJ1-4; 9 positions match TRBD1. The ends lost 6 bases at V and 6 bases at J; junction bases unmatched: 5. The CDR3 length is 14 residues. Germline V gene lookup returns CDR1 SGHTA and CDR2 FQGNSA. CDR3: CASSPDRGYEKLFF. Written as DNA, the CDR3 is TGTGCCAGCAGTCCCGACAGGGGGTATGAAAAACTGTTTTTT.